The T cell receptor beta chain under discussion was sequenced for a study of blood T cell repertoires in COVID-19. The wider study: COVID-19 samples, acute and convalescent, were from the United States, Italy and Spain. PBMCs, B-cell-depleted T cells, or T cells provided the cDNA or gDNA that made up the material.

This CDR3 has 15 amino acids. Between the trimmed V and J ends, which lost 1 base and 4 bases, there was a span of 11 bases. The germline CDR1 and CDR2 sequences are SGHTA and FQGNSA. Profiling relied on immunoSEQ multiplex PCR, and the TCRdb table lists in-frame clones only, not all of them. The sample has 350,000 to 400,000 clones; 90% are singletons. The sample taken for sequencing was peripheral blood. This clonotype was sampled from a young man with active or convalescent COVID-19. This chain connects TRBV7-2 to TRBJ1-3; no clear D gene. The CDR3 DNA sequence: TGTGCCAGCAGCTTAGAGGGAGGTGTCGGAAACACCATATATTTT. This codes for CASSLEGGVGNTIYF. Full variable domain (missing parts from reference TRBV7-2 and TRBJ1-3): GAGVSQSPSNKVTEKGKDVELRCDPISGHTALYWYRQSLGQGLEFLIYFQGNSAPDKSGLPSDRFSAERTGGSVSTLTIQRTQQEDSAVYLCASSLEGGVGNTIYFGEGSWLTVV.